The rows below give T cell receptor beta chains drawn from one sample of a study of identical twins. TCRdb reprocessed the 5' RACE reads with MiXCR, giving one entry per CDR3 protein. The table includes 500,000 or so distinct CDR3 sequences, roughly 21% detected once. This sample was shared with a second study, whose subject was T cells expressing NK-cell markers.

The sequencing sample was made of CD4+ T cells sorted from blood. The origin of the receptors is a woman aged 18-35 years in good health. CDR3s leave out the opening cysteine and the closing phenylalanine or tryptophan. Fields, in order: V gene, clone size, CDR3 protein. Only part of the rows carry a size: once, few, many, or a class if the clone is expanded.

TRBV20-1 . SASRDRGPLATEAF
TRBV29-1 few SARPVTASPLH
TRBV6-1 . ASSEAGRINTEAF
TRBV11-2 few ASSFGTGLKQNTDTQY
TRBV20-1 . SGTESWDSPLH
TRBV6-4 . ASSEGTGLRAF
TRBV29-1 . STRTSGSSYEQY
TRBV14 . ASSLIRTGANVLT
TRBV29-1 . SVERPGDTQY
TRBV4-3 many ASSQVWVAGDREQF
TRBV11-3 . ASSNRDSNEKLF
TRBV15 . ATSRGATGELF
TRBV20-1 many SASPGTGRAIEAF
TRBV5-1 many ASSGTGETQY
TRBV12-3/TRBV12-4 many ASSELAQETQY
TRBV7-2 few ASSYVDGTGELF
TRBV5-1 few ASSLSWTSILNEQF
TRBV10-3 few AISDRLDKLF
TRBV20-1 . SAATRGRFTNEKLF
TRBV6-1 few ASSPGLAGRTDTQY
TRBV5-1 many ASSPPPRLGTEAF
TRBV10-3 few AISDRTLMRGEAF
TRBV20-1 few SAFDLDRRSGNTIY
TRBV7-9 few ASSSSGREAF
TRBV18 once ASSPPSTGQGAYGYT
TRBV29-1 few SVARKDEQF
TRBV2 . ASSEAFRAGVETQY
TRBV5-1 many ASTPERRGNEQF
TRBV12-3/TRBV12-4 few ASSFDRTNYGYT
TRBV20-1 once SARGRLAGVEQY
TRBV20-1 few SASPPSGYNEQF
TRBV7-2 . ASTLGGTSGRNEQF
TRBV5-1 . ASSLVHTQY
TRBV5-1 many ASSLVGAGYEQY
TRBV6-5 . ASSLRLGSTIQETQY
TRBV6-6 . ASSRGAETQY
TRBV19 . ASRVPNQPQH
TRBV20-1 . SATRPGAGNEQF
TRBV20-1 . SPGRSGKKETQY
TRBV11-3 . AIELGNTIY
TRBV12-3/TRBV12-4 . ASSPERFGAF
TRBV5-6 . ASSTLGQGAMIGYEQY
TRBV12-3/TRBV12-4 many ASSLVKGLSPLH
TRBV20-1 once SAREGLADRTDTQY
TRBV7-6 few ASSLEVASGGRRGDTQY
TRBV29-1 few SVAPSSQETQY
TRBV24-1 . ATSASSGINEQF
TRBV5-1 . AGQEGAPGDTQY
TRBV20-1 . SARPNSGRAHEQY
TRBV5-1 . ASSHQGDYGYT
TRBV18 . ASSPPGRASNGYT
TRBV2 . ASIPGRADYGYT
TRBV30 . AWGGTGASETQY
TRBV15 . ATSRDIQGWDNSLLH
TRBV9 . ASSARGESYYEQY
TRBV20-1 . SAQAGALNEQF
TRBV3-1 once ASGGLAGKSWYQETQY
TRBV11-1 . ASRRGNFPKNVLNNEQF